The 4 T cell receptor beta chains given below trace back to one sample, sequenced in a study of cytomegalovirus exposure and HLA in healthy donors. PCR employed 60 Vbeta and 13 Jbeta primers. Measured with immunoSEQ multiplex PCR; TCRdb has only the in-frame clones, and not every one. The table lists a few hundred thousand clones, 83% of them singletons. What was sequenced was PBMCs. Source of these receptors: a girl under 18 in good health and CMV-seronegative.

The chain employs TRBV19 and TRBJ2-7; D is perhaps TRBD1 (6 bases). Germline lookup yields CDR1 LNHDA and CDR2 SQIVND (reference sequence). This CDR3 has 13 amino acids. V gave up 5 bases and J gave up 4 bases, with 12 bases separating them. CDR3 region: CASSVGHGYEQYF. The CDR3, as DNA: TGTGCCAGTAGTGTGGGACACGGGTACGAGCAGTACTTC.

This clone was observed a single time. The V gene is TRBV19, the J gene TRBJ1-5; 8 bases are a match to TRBD1. This CDR3 contains 13 residues. Germline CDR1 reads LNHDA; CDR2 reads SQIVND (reference sequence). V gave up 7 bases and J gave up 3 bases; unmatched junction bases: 2. CDR3 sequence reads: CASNRGDNQPQHF. In nucleotides, the CDR3 is TGTGCCAGTAACAGGGGGGACAATCAGCCCCAGCATTTT.

As to this clone: Germline is not matched at one junction end, which may reflect a read error. J is TRBJ2-7 and V is TRBV7-9; weak D call: TRBD1 (6 bases). The CDR3 sequence is 13 residues long. Germline CDR1 is SEHNR and CDR2 is FQNEAQ (reference sequence). CDR3 DNA: TGTTCCAGCAGCCCAGTCCCCACAGGGGAGCAGTACTTC. Residues: CSSSPVPTGEQYF.

The genes are TRBV7-9 and TRBJ2-7, with TRBD1 identical over 10 bases. This CDR3 contains 18 residues. Germline CDR1 reads SEHNR; CDR2 reads FQNEAQ (reference sequence). Trimming took 5 bases from V and 3 from J; bases not matched to a gene: 16. CDR3 region: CASSPRYRGTGDYYEQYF. The CDR3 DNA reads as TGTGCCAGCAGCCCCCGTTATAGGGGGACAGGGGATTACTACGAGCAGTACTTC.